This T cell receptor beta chain was sequenced in a study of blood T cell repertoires in COVID-19 (dated by TCRdb to 2018 to 2020). Some background on the complete study: Samples from collaborators originated in the United States, Italy and Spain and spanned both the acute and convalescent phases of COVID-19. The prospective study material was composed of cDNA or gDNA derived from T cells, B-cell-depleted T cells, or PBMCs. Deeply sampled blood TCRbeta repertoires from subjects exposed to, actively infected with, or recovered from COVID-19 were included in the dataset. The repertoires were released in a freely available public database intended as a resource for research on the immune response to SARS-CoV-2. Samples came from the ongoing ImmuneRACE study (first 160 participants) plus 1,254 subjects from 6 global collaborators. Sample metadata almost always included a de-identified subject ID, COVID-19 status, age in years and sex. Where HLA class I and class II types were available, the types were taken from metadata supplied by the sample provider, not from assay-based typing.

This clone was counted a few times. Its antigen specificity is not known. No base quality information exists; no much larger clone differs at one position. The cysteine opens and the phenylalanine closes a CDR3 of 15 amino acids. The CDR3 DNA has 45 bases and is translated from base 1. For CDR1 and CDR2, the germline V gene lists KGHSH and LQKENI. Deletion took 3 bases off V and 2 bases off J, with a span of 12 bases between the germline ends. TCRbeta CDR3 regions were amplified from genomic DNA using the immunoSEQ Assay, a bias-controlled multiplex PCR. In the source study's methods: Nucleated cell counts per sample were estimated from amplification of reference gene primers within the assay. To quantify the absolute abundance of each unique TCRbeta CDR3 rearrangement, sequence reads were collapsed and filtered. For each sample, productive Simpson clonality was calculated by taking the square root of Simpson's diversity index across productive rearrangements. TCRdb re-hosts the immuneACCESS table, in-frame sequences only. Its copies lack some clones; in the studies checked, an unresolved V gene accounts for under half of them, and the cause for the rest is not known. The DNA was the basis for D and trimming; V, J and clone size are from that table. This sample has fewer than 100,000 clones in its table, and 87% of those were observed once. 3.5% to 5.5% of the sample rests with the top ten.

Collaborating institutions collected whole blood in K2EDTA tubes following their own protocols. Collaborator samples were shipped for TCRbeta analysis as frozen whole blood, isolated PBMCs, or DNA extracted from either sample type. Beyond this particular receptor, the publication reports: Clinical and demographic metadata were provided uncurated, with the amount varying by source and participant.

This TCR came from a man between 65 and 79 years old with acute or convalescent COVID-19. The rearranged segments are TRBV18 and TRBJ2-3; perhaps TRBD2 is the D gene, with 7 bases matching. The sequenced material came from peripheral blood. CDR3 sequence: CASSPRGGVTDTQYF. The DNA sequence is given as TGTGCCAGCTCACCGAGGGGGGGCGTCACAGATACGCAGTATTTT.